These 12 T cell receptor gamma chains came from one sample sequenced in a study of gamma delta lymphoproliferative disorders and STAT genes. The receptor sequences were amplified from genomic DNA of peripheral blood mononuclear cells. TCRdb fed the multiplex PCR reads to CATT. The table lists nearly 2,000 gamma-chain clones, 7% of them singletons. The sequenced sample consisted of blood. Receptors originate from a human donor with gamma-delta T-cell large granular lymphocyte leukemia.

This clone is classed as large (0.1 to 1%). The V gene is TRGV9, the J gene TRGJP. No J gene is reported in TCRdb; it was inferred here by comparing the DNA with germline. Germline trimming cut 2 bases from V and 11 bases from J; bases unmatched to any gene: 6. This CDR3 contains 15 residues. Per the germline V gene, CDR1 is GITISATS and CDR2 is ISYDGTV (reference sequence). DNA for the CDR3: TGTGCCTTGTGGGAGGGTGTTATGGGCAAAAAAATCAAGGTATTT. The encoded protein is CALWEGVMGKKIKVF.

This clone is labeled as medium-sized. The rearrangement uses TRGV2 and TRGJ1 or TRGJ2. TCRdb supplies no J gene; here it was assigned by aligning the nucleotide sequence to germline. The length of the CDR3 is 11 residues. Germline trimming cut 6 bases from V and 6 bases from J; bases unmatched to any gene: 5. Germline-derived CDR1 and CDR2 are EGSNGY and YDSYNSKV. CDR3 residues: CATWTPYKKLF. DNA for the CDR3: TGTGCCACCTGGACTCCTTATAAGAAACTCTTT.

This clone is termed medium-sized. CDR3 region: CATWDGLYTTGWFKIF. The DNA of the CDR3 is TGTGCCACCTGGGACGGGTTATATACCACTGGTTGGTTCAAGATATTT. The J gene is TRGJP1, the V gene TRGV2. TCRdb does not report a J gene; here it was assigned by matching the DNA to germline references. The germline V gene has CDR1 EGSNGY and CDR2 YDSYNSKV. Trimming cost V 0 bases and J 0 bases; bases outside gene matches: 4. CDR3 length equals 16 residues.

This chain uses TRGV11 with TRGJ1 or TRGJ2. In the absence of a J gene in TCRdb, the DNA was matched to germline to assign it here. TRGV11 is annotated as an ORF whose role is uncertain. V shed 5 bases and J 6 bases; nucleotides not matched to a gene: 4. There are 12 residues in the CDR3. The CDR3, as DNA: TGTGCCTGCTGGATTACGGCTTATAAGAAACTCTTT. The encoded protein is CACWITAYKKLF.

CDR3 DNA: TGTGCCACCTGGGACCGGGGTTATTATAAGAAACTCTTT. Translating it yields CATWDRGYYKKLF. The gene calls are TRGV3 and TRGJ1 or TRGJ2. The J gene comes from matching the DNA to germline here; TCRdb lacks it. CDR3 length: 13 amino acids. The germline gives CDR1 VTNTFY, CDR2 YDVSTARD (reference sequence). V shed 3 bases and J 3 bases; nucleotides not matched to a gene: 5.

This clone is medium-sized in the sample. The chain carries TRGV2 and TRGJ1 or TRGJ2. TCRdb offers no J gene call, so here the DNA was matched to germline to obtain one. The trim removed 0 bases at V and 0 bases at J, leaving 14 bases unmatched. Germline V lookup: CDR1 EGSNGY, CDR2 YDSYNSKV. The length of the CDR3 is 18 residues. CDR3 sequence: CATWDGRPLSSNYYKKLF. As DNA, the CDR3 is TGTGCCACCTGGGACGGGCGGCCCCTATCCTCGAATTATTATAAGAAACTCTTT.

This clone occurred many times. This chain connects TRGV2 to TRGJ1 or TRGJ2. The J gene, missing from TCRdb, was assigned here through DNA to germline matching. With V trimmed by 1 base and J by 7 bases, 7 bases remained unmatched. The germline V gene encodes CDR1 EGSNGY and CDR2 YDSYNSKV. This CDR3 has 13 amino acids. This CDR3 is CATWDGKRYKKLF. The CDR3 nucleotides read TGTGCCACCTGGGACGGAAAGCGGTATAAGAAACTCTTT.

This clone was counted only a few times. The same CDR3 is also encoded by other DNA sequences in this sample. The genes are TRGV9 and TRGJ1 or TRGJ2. Matching the DNA to germline supplied the J gene, which TCRdb does not give. Germline values: CDR1 GITISATS, CDR2 ISYDGTV (reference sequence). Germline trimming cut 0 bases from V and 10 bases from J; bases unmatched to any gene: 9. The CDR3 consists of 13 residues. The CDR3 protein is CALWEVGRFKKLF. The DNA for the CDR3 is TGTGCCTTGTGGGAGGTGGGGAGATTCAAGAAACTCTTT.

By sample share, this clone is medium-sized (0.01 to 0.1%). The chain couples TRGV8 to TRGJP2. TCRdb leaves out the J gene; it was filled in here by matching the DNA to germline. V lost 0 bases, J lost 2 bases, and 15 bases stayed unmatched. Looked up from germline, CDR1 is VENAVY and CDR2 is YDSYNSRV. The CDR3 has 19 residues. CDR3 protein: CATWDRNIGVISSDWIKTF. For the CDR3, the DNA is TGTGCCACCTGGGATAGGAACATAGGGGTGATAAGTAGTGATTGGATCAAGACGTTT.

Comments on this clone: The amino acid sequence in TCRdb belongs to a much larger clone and departs from this DNA's translation at residue 14, likely a sequencing read error; the sequence shown is translated from the DNA. This CDR3 is also generated by other DNA sequences in the sample. V gene assignment gives TRGV10, but the J gene was left uncalled. TRGV10 is an open reading frame, and its role is uncertain. The length of the CDR3 is 15 residues. The CDR3 bases are TGTGCTGCGTGGGCCTATCATACCACTGGTTGGTTCAAGCTATTT. Its protein product is CAAWAYHTTGWFKLF.

This clone is categorized as large. V usage is TRGV9 and J usage is TRGJP. Here the J gene was assigned by germline matching of the DNA, as TCRdb has none. V shed 0 bases and J 9 bases; nucleotides not matched to a gene: 8. Germline V gene lookup returns CDR1 GITISATS and CDR2 ISYDGTV (reference sequence). This CDR3 contains 17 residues. CDR3 bases: TGTGCCTTGTGGGAGGTGCCGGGAGTGTTGGGCAAAAAAATCAAGGTATTT. Its translation: CALWEVPGVLGKKIKVF.

In this sample, this clone is medium-sized (0.01 to 0.1%). This chain uses TRGV2 with TRGJ1 or TRGJ2. TCRdb records no J gene; here it was assigned by comparing the DNA to germline. Germline V lookup: CDR1 EGSNGY, CDR2 YDSYNSKV. After removal of 0 bases from V and 9 bases from J, the junction contained 8 bases not matched to a gene. This CDR3 has 13 amino acids. CDR3 bases: TGTGCCACCTGGGACGGGACCTGGGGTAAGAAACTCTTT. Its protein product is CATWDGTWGKKLF.